A selection of T cell receptor beta chains follows, all from one sample in a study of Graves' ophthalmopathy and Graves' hyperthyroidism. One entry per CDR3 protein results from TCRdb running MiXCR on the multiplex PCR reads. The repertoire has 150,000 to 200,000 distinct CDR3 sequences, 39% of them found once; the top ten carry about 9.5%. The sequenced sample was peripheral blood. These receptors were obtained from a man aged 30 to 39 with Graves' ophthalmopathy. CDR3s include the opening cysteine and the closing phenylalanine or tryptophan. Fields, in order: D gene, CDR3 length, clone size, J gene, V gene, CDR3 protein, CDR3 DNA. D genes are given only for firm matches. Where a row states a size, it is once, few, many or the class of an expanded clone; other rows omit it.

>TRBD2|14|-|TRBJ2-7|TRBV13
CASSHSGRVHEQYF
TGTGCCAGCAGCCATAGCGGGAGGGTCCACGAGCAGTACTTC
>TRBD1|17|-|TRBJ2-5|TRBV12-3/TRBV12-4
CASSLSGTGGAGETQYF
TGTGCCAGCAGCCTCTCCGGGACAGGGGGCGCCGGAGAGACCCAGTACTTC
>-|14|-|TRBJ2-7|TRBV2
CASRGHLDGYEQYF
TGTGCCAGCAGGGGACATCTTGATGGCTACGAGCAGTACTTC
>TRBD1|14|-|TRBJ1-2|TRBV6-1
CASRGDTRGYGYTF
TGTGCAAGCAGGGGGGACACCCGGGGCTATGGCTACACCTTC
>-|13|many|TRBJ1-5|TRBV9
CASSVFGDQPQHF
TGTGCCAGCAGCGTATTTGGCGATCAGCCCCAGCATTTT
>-|14|-|TRBJ2-7|TRBV12-3/TRBV12-4
CASSSPRSAYEQYF
TGTGCCAGCAGTTCGCCCAGGAGCGCCTACGAGCAGTACTTC
>-|11|-|TRBJ1-1|TRBV6-1
CAIDRGGEAFF
TGTGCCATAGACAGAGGAGGCGAAGCTTTCTTT
>TRBD1|13|many|TRBJ1-1|TRBV19
CASSKDRGTEAFF
TGTGCCAGTAGTAAGGACAGGGGTACTGAAGCTTTCTTT
>-|13|-|TRBJ1-3|TRBV11-3
CASSPHAGNTIYF
TGTGCCAGCAGCCCCCACGCTGGAAACACCATATATTTT
>-|15|few|TRBJ1-1|TRBV12-3/TRBV12-4
CASSPWRSMNTEAFF
TGTGCCAGCAGCCCTTGGCGGAGTATGAACACTGAAGCTTTCTTT
>-|12|many|TRBJ1-2|TRBV19
CASRGARRGYTF
TGTGCCAGCCGGGGCGCACGTCGGGGCTACACCTTC
>TRBD2|15|many|TRBJ2-5|TRBV6-5
CASSWALAGQETQYF
TGTGCCAGCAGTTGGGCACTAGCGGGGCAAGAGACCCAGTACTTC
>TRBD1|14|-|TRBJ1-1|TRBV15
CATSTGQGGTEAFF
TGTGCCACCAGCACCGGACAGGGAGGCACTGAAGCTTTCTTT
>TRBD2|15|-|TRBJ2-7|TRBV10-3
CATTKGTSGDYEQYF
TGTGCCACCACCAAGGGGACTAGCGGGGATTACGAGCAGTACTTC
>-|15|many|TRBJ2-7|TRBV28
CASSSPADAYYEQYF
TGTGCCAGCAGTTCCCCAGCCGATGCCTACTACGAGCAGTACTTC
>TRBD1|15|many|TRBJ1-5|TRBV28
CASSYRDRIQSAEHF
TGTGCCAGCAGTTACCGGGACAGGATCCAATCAGCAGAGCATTTT